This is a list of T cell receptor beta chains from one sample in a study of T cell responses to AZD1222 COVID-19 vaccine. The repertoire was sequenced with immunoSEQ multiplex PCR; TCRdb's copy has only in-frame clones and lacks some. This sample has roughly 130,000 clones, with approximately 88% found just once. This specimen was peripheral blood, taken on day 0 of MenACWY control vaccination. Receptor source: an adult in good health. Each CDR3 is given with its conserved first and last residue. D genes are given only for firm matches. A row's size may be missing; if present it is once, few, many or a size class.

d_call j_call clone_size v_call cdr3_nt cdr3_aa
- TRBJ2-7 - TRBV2 TGTGCCAGCAGTCGGACAGTTTACGAGCAGTACTTC CASSRTVYEQYF
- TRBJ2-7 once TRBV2 TGTGCCAGCAGGCGGCCAAGCTCCTACGAGCAGTACTTC CASRRPSSYEQYF
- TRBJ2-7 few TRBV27 TGTGCCAGCAGTTTAACCGGATGGGCCTACGAGCAGTACTTC CASSLTGWAYEQYF
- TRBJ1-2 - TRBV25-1 TGTGCCAGCAGTCCGTCCGGGGGGCCCCTAGGCAATGGCTACACCTTC CASSPSGGPLGNGYTF
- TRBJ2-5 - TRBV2 TGTGCCAGCAGGGGACCGAGGGGGGGCAAAGAGACCCAGTACTTC CASRGPRGGKETQYF
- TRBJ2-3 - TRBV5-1 TGCGCCAGCAGCTTGGCAGGGAATAGAGCAGATACGCAGTATTTT CASSLAGNRADTQYF
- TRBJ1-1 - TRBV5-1 TGCGCCAGCAGCGGCGACAGGTCCCCTGAAGCTTTCTTT CASSGDRSPEAFF
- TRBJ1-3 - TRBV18 TGTGCCAGCTCACTATACGGACAGCCGTCCTCTGGAAACACCATATATTTT CASSLYGQPSSGNTIYF
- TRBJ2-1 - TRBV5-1 TGCGCCAGCAGCTTGGGAGGGACCGGCTACAATGAGCAGTTCTTC CASSLGGTGYNEQFF
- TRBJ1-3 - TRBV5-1 TGCGCCAGCAGCCCTCAGGCGGGGACCCTTATCGGCGACACCATATATTTT CASSPQAGTLIGDTIYF
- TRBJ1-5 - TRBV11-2 TGTGCCACAAAGCCCCAGCATTTT CATKPQHF
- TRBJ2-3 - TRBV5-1 TGCGCCAGCAGCCCCCGAACGGGAGTAATCACAGATACGCAGTATTTT CASSPRTGVITDTQYF
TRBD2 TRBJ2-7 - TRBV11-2 TGTGCCAGCAGCCTTAGCGGGCGGCATTACGAGCAGTACTTC CASSLSGRHYEQYF
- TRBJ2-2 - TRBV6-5 TGTGCCAGCAGCTACAGGGAGAACACCGGGGAGCTGTTTTTT CASSYRENTGELFF
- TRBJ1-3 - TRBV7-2 TGTGCCAGCAGCTTAGTAGGAGTCGGGGCAGGCCATTTTGGAAACACCATATATTTT CASSLVGVGAGHFGNTIYF
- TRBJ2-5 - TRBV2 TGTGCCAGCAGTGAAGGGGATGAGACCCAGTACTTC CASSEGDETQYF
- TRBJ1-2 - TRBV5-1 TGCGCCAGCAGCTTGGACCCTACAGGGAAAATCTATGGCTACACCTTC CASSLDPTGKIYGYTF
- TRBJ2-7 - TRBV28 TGTGCCAGCAGTTCCACCTATCCAGGGCGAGAGCAGTACTTC CASSSTYPGREQYF
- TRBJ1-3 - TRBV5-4 TGTGCCAGCAGCAAGGTCCCCTCTGGAAACACCATATATTTT CASSKVPSGNTIYF
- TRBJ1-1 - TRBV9 TGTGCCAGCAGCGAAAACATGAACACTGAAGCTTTCTTT CASSENMNTEAFF
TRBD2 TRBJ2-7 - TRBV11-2 TGTGCCAGCAGCTTAGATAGTGATAGCGGGAGAGGCGAGCAGTACTTC CASSLDSDSGRGEQYF
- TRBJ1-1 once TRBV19 TGTGCCAGTAGTGGGACCGGGACGGTGAACACTGAAGCTTTCTTT CASSGTGTVNTEAFF
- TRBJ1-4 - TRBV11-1 TGTGCCAGCAGTCGGGCAACTAATGAAAAACTGTTTTTT CASSRATNEKLFF
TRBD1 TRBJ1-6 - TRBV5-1 TGCGCCAGCAGCCCAATCAGGGACAGGATTAATTCACCCCTCCACTTT CASSPIRDRINSPLHF
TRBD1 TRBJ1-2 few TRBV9 TGTGCCAGCAGCGTAGACAGGGGCAGAGGCTACACCTTC CASSVDRGRGYTF
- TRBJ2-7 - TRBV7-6 TGTGCCAGCAGTGGAGCTATTGAGAGCTACGAGCAGTACTTC CASSGAIESYEQYF
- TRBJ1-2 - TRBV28 TGTGCCAGCAGTGGAGGGTACATGACCAACTATGGCTACACCTTC CASSGGYMTNYGYTF
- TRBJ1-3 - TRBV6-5 TGTGCCAGCAGTCAATACGGGGTGCCTGGAAACACCATATATTTT CASSQYGVPGNTIYF
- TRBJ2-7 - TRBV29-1 TGCAGCGTTCGGGACTACGAGCAGTACTTC CSVRDYEQYF
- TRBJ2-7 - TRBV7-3 TGTGCCAGCAGCTCTCAGTCCGGGACAAGCTCCTACGAGCAGTACTTC CASSSQSGTSSYEQYF
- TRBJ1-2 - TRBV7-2 TGTGCCAGCAGCTTTCGGGACCGACCTAACTATGGCTACACCTTC CASSFRDRPNYGYTF
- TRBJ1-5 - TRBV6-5 TGTGCCAGCTCTACTCAGGGTAATCAGCCCCAGCATTTT CASSTQGNQPQHF
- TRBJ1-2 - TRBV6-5 TGTGCCAGCAGTTTTGGACAGTTTCAATATGGCTACACCTTC CASSFGQFQYGYTF
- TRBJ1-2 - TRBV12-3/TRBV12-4 TGTGCCAGCAGTCCAATTGCTAACTATGGCTACACCTTC CASSPIANYGYTF
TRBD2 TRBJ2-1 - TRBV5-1 TGCGCCAGCAGCTTCGGACTAGCGGGAGGGCCAAATGAGCAGTTCTTC CASSFGLAGGPNEQFF
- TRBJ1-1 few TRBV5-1 TGCGCCAGCAGCACCCCTCGGCAGGGAATGAACACTGAAGCTTTCTTT CASSTPRQGMNTEAFF
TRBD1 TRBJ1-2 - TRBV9 TGTGCCAGCAGCGTAGATGGGGTGATCTACGGGGCAGGGGGGACTATGGACTATGGCTACACCTTC CASSVDGVIYGAGGTMDYGYTF
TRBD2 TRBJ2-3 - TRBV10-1 TGCGCCAGCAGTGAGTCAGCTCCGGGACTAGCAAAAGATACGCAGTATTTT CASSESAPGLAKDTQYF
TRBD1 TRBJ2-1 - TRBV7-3 TGTGCCAGCAGCTTTCTCCCGGACAGGGTCTACAATGAGCAGTTCTTC CASSFLPDRVYNEQFF
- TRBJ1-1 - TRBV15 TGTGCCACCAGCAGAGATAGAGGCAGCTTGAACACTGAAGCTTTCTTT CATSRDRGSLNTEAFF
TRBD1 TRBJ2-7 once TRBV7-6 TGTGCCAGCTCGCCGGGACAGGGGACCTACGAGCAGTACTTC CASSPGQGTYEQYF
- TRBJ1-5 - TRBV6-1 TGTGCCAGCAGTGAAGGACCGGCGGGCAATCAGCCCCAGCATTTT CASSEGPAGNQPQHF
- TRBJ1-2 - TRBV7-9 TGTGCCCTCGACGAAGGGGGAATCGGCTACACCTTC CALDEGGIGYTF
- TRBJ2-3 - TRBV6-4 TGTGCCAGCAGTGATAGGGGACTTGATACGCAGTATTTT CASSDRGLDTQYF
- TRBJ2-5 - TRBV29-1 TGCAGCGTTGGACAGGTGGAGACCCAGTACTTC CSVGQVETQYF
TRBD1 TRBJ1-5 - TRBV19 TGTGCCAGTAGCCTGATACAGGGGGTGGGCCTCTATAGCAATCAGCCCCAGCATTTT CASSLIQGVGLYSNQPQHF
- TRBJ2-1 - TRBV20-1 TGCAGTGCTAGTCGCCAGGATGAGCAGTTCTTC CSASRQDEQFF
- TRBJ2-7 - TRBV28 TGTGCCAGCACCACTTCTTTCGGAGGTTCACCCTACGAGCAGTACTTC CASTTSFGGSPYEQYF
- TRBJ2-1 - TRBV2 TGTGCCAGCAGTGGGGGTAGCGGCAATGAGCAGTTCTTC CASSGGSGNEQFF
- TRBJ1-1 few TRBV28 TGTGCCAGCAGTCCCGCCGGCCCCTCCCAAGCTTTCTTT CASSPAGPSQAFF